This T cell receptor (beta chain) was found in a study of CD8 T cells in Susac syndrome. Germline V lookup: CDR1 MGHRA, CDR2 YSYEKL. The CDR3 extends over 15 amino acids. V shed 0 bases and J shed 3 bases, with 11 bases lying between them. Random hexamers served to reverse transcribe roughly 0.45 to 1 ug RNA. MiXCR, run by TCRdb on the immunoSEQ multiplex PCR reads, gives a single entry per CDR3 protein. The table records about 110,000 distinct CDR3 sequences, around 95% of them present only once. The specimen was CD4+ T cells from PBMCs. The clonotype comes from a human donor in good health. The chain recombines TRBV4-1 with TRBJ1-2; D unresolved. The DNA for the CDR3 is TGCGCCAGCAGCCAAGATGTGGGAAGTTACTATGGCTACACCTTC. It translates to CASSQDVGSYYGYTF.